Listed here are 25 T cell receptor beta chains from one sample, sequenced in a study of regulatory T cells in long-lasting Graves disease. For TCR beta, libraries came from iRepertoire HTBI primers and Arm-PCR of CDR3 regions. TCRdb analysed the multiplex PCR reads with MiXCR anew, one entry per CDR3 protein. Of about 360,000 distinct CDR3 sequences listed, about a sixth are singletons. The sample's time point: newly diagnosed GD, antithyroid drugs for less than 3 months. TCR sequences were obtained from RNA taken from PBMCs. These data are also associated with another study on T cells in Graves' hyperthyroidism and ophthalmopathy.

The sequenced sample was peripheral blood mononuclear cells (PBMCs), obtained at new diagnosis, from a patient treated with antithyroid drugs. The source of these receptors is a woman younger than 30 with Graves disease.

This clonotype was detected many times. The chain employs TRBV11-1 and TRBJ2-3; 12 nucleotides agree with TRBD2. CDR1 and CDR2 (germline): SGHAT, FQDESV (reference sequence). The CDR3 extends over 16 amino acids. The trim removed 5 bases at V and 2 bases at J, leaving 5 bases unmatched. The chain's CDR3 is CASSPSGGAFTDTQYF. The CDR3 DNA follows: TGTGCCAGCAGCCCTAGCGGGGGGGCCTTCACAGATACGCAGTATTTT.

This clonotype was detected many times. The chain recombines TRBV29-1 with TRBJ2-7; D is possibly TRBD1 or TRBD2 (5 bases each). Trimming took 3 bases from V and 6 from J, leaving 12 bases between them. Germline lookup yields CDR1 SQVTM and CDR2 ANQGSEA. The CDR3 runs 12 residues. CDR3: CSVDGAGVEQYF. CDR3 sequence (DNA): TGCAGCGTTGACGGGGCCGGGGTCGAGCAGTACTTC.

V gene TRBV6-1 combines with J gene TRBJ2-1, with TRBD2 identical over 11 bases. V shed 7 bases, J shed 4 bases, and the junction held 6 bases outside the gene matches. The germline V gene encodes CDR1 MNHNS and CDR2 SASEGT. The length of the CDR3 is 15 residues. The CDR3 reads CASIDSGGAYNEQFF. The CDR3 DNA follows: TGTGCCAGCATCGATAGCGGGGGGGCTTACAATGAGCAGTTCTTC.

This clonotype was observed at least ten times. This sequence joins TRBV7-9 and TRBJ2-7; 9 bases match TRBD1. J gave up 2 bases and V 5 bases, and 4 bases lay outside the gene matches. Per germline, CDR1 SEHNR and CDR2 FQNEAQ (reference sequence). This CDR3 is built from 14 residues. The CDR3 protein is CASSAGQGPYEQYF. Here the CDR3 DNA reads TGTGCCAGCAGCGCAGGACAGGGGCCCTACGAGCAGTACTTC.

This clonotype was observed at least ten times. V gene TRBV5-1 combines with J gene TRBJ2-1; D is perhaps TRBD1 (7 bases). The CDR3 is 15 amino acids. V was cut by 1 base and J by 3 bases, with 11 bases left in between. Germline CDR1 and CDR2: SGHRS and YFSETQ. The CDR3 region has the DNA TGCGCCAGCAGCTTGCGCAGGGGGGTCTACAATGAGCAGTTCTTC. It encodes CASSLRRGVYNEQFF.

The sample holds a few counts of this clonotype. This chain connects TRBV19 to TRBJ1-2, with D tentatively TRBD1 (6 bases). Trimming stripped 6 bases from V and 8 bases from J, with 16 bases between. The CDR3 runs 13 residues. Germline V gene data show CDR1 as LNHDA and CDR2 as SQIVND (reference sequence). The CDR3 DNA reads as TGTGCCAGTAGCCCCGGGGGCGAAAGGGGCTACACCTTC. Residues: CASSPGGERGYTF.

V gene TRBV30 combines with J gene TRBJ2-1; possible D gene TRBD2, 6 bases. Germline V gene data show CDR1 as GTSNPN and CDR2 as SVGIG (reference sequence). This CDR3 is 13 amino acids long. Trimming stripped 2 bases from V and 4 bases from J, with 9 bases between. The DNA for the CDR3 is TGTGCCTGGAGTTCCGGGACTTACAATGAGCAGTTCTTC. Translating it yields CAWSSGTYNEQFF.

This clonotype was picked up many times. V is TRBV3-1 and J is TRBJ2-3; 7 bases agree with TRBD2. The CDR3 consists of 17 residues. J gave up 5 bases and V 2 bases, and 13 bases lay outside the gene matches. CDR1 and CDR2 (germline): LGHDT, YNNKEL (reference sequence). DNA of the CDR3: TGTGCCAGCAGCCAACTTCAGAGCGGGGTGCATTTAGATACGCAGTATTTT. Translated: CASSQLQSGVHLDTQYF.

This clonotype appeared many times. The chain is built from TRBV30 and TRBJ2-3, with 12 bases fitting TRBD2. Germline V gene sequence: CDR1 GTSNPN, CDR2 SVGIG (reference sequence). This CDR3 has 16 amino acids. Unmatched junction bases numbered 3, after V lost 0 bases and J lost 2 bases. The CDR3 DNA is TGTGCCTGGAGTGTGGGACTAGCGGGCCCCACAGATACGCAGTATTTT. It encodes CAWSVGLAGPTDTQYF.

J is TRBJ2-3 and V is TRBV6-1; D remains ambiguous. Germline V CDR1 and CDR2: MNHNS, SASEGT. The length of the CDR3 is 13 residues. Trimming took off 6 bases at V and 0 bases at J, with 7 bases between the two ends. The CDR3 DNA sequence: TGTGCCAGCAGGGAATCCAGCACAGATACGCAGTATTTT. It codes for CASRESSTDTQYF.

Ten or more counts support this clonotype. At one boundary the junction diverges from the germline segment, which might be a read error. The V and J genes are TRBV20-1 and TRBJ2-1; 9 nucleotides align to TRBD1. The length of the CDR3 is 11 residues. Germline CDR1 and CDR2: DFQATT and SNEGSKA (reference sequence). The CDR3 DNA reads TGCAGTGCTCGGGACAGGGTAATCGGAATCTTC. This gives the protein CSARDRVIGIF.

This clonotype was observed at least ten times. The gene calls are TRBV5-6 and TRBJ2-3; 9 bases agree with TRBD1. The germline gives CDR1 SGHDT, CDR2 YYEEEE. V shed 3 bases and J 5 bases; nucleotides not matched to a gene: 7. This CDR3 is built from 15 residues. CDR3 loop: CASSSYRGRRDTQYF. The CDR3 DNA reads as TGTGCCAGCAGCTCTTACAGGGGGCGAAGAGATACGCAGTATTTT.

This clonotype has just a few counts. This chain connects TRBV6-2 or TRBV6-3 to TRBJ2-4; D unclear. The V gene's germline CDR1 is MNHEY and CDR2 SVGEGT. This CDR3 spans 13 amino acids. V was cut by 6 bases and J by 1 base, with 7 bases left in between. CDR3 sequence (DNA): TGTGCCAGCAGGGAGAGGGCCAAAAACATTCAGTACTTC. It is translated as CASRERAKNIQYF.

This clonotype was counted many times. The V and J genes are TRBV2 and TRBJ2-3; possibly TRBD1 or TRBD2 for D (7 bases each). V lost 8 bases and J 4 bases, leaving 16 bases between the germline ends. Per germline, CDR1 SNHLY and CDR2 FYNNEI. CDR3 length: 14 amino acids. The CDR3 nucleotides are TGTGCCAGCTCAGGGGGGGGGCGTTCAGATACGCAGTATTTT. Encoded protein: CASSGGGRSDTQYF.

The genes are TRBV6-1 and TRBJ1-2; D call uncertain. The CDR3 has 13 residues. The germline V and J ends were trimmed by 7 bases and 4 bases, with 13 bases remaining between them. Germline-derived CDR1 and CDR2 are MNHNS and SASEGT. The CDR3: CASTTGLSYGYTF. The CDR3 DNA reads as TGTGCCAGCACCACGGGGTTGTCCTATGGCTACACCTTC.

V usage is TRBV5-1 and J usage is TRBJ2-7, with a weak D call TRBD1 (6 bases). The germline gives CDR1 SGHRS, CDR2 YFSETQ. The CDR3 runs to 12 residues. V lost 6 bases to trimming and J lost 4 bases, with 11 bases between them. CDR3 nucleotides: TGCGCCAGCACCTCCCAGGGGTACGAGCAGTACTTC. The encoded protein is CASTSQGYEQYF.

The CDR3 DNA reads as TGCGCCAGCAGCCAAGGCGGGGCAGGTGCTGAGCAGTTCTTC. It codes for CASSQGGAGAEQFF. This rearrangement joins TRBV4-1 to TRBJ2-1; perhaps TRBD2 as D (6 bases). There are 14 residues in the CDR3. The V end lost 1 base, the J end lost 9 bases, and 13 bases lay between the germline ends. CDR1 and CDR2 from the germline V gene are MGHRA and YSYEKL.

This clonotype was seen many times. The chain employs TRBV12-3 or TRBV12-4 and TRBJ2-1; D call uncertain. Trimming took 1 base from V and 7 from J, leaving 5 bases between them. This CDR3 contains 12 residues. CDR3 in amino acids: CASSLVVNEQFF. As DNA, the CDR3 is TGTGCCAGCAGTTTAGTTGTGAATGAGCAGTTCTTC.

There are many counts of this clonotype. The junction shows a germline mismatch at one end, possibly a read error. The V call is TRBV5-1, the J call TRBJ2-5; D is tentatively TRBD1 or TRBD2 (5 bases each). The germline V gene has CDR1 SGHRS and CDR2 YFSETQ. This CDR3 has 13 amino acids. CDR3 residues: CASSLRGQETQYF. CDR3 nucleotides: TGTGCCAGCAGTTTGAGGGGCCAAGAGACCCAGTACTTC.

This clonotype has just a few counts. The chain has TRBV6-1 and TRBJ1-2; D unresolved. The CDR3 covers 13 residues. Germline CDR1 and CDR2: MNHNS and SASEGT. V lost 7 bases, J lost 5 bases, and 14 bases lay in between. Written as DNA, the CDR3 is TGTGCCAGCACCCAACCCCCGGGGTATGGCTACACCTTC. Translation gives CASTQPPGYGYTF.

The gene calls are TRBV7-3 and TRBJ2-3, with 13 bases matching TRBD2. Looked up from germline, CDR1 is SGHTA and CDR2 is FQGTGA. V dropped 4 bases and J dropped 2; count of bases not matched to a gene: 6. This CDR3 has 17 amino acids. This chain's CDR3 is CASSSSGTSGNTDTQYF. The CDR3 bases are TGTGCCAGCAGCTCATCCGGGACTAGCGGGAACACAGATACGCAGTATTTT.

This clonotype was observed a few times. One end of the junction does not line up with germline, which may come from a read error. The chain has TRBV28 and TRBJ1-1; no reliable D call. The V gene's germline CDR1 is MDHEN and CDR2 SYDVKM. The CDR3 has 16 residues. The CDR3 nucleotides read TGTGCCGGCAGTTTTGAGGGAGGGCCCTTGAACACTGAAGCTTTCTTT. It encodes CAGSFEGGPLNTEAFF.

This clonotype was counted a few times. The CDR3 DNA follows: TGTGCCAGCAAACTACAGGGCTCTGGAAACACCATATATTTT. It yields the protein CASKLQGSGNTIYF. The chain uses TRBV6-1 and TRBJ1-3; D may be TRBD1 (6 bases). Trimming took off 7 bases at V and 0 bases at J, with 10 bases between the two ends. The CDR3 contains 14 residues. In germline, CDR1 is MNHNS, CDR2 SASEGT.

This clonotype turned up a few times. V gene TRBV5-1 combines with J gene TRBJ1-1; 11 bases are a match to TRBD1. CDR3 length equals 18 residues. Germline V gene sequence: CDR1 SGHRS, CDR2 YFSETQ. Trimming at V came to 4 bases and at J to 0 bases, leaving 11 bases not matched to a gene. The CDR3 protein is CASSDPGQGGWMNTEAFF. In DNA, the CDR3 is TGCGCCAGCAGCGACCCGGGACAGGGGGGCTGGATGAACACTGAAGCTTTCTTT.

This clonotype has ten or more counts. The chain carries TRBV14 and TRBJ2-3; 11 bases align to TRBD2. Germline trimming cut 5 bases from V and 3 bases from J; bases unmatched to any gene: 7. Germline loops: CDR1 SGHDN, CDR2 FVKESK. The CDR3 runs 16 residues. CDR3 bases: TGTGCCAGCAGCTATGGCAGACTAGCGGGAACAGATACGCAGTATTTT. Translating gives CASSYGRLAGTDTQYF.